This T cell receptor (beta chain) was sequenced during a study of blood T cell repertoires in COVID-19. Study overall: Samples came from the United States, Italy and Spain, spanning acute and convalescent COVID-19. Sources were T cells, B-cell-depleted T cells, or PBMCs; the material itself was cDNA or gDNA.

Trimming cost V 0 bases and J 2 bases; bases outside gene matches: 3. CDR3 length: 16 residues. The germline V gene encodes CDR1 SGHVS and CDR2 FQNEAQ. Followed longitudinally, the Seattle patients had been enrolled during active infection. Libraries were prepared by immunoSEQ multiplex PCR; TCRdb keeps only in-frame clonotypes and omits some of them. The data hold about 330,000 clones, with around 90% observed a single time. The specimen was peripheral blood. The sequence was collected from a man younger than 40 with COVID-19, enrolled during active disease. This chain uses TRBV7-8 with TRBJ2-5, with TRBD2 matching 10 bases. The DNA for the CDR3 is TGTGCCAGCAGCTTAGCTAGAGCGGGAGGGCAAGAGACCCAGTACTTC. Amino acids: CASSLARAGGQETQYF.